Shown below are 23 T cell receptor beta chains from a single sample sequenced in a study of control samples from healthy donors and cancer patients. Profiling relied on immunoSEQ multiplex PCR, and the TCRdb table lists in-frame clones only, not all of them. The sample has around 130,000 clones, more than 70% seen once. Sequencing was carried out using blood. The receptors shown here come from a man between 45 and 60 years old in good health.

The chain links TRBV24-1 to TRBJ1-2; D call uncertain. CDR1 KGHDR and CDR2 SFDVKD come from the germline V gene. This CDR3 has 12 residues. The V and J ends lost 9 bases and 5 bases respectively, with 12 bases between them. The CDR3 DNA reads TGTGCCACCGACGACGGACTTTATGGCTACACCTTC. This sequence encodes CATDDGLYGYTF.

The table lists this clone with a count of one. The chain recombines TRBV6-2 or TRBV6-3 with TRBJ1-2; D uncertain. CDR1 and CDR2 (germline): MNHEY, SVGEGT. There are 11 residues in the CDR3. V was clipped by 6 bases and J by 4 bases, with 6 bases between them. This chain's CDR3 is CASSSTYGYTF. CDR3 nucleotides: TGTGCCAGCAGCTCTACCTATGGCTACACCTTC.

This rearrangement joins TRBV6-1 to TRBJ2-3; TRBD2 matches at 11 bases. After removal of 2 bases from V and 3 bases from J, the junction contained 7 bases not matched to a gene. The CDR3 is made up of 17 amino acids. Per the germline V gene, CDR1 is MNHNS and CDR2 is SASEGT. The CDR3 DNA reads TGTGCCAGCAGTGAATCTTCGACTAGCGGGGCGACAGATACGCAGTATTTT. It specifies CASSESSTSGATDTQYF.

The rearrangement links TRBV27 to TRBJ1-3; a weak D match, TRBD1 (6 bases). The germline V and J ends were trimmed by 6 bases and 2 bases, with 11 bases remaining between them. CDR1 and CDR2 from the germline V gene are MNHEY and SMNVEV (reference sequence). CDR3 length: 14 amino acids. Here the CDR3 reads CASRQGSAGNTIYF. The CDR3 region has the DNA TGTGCCAGCAGACAGGGAAGTGCTGGAAACACCATATATTTT.

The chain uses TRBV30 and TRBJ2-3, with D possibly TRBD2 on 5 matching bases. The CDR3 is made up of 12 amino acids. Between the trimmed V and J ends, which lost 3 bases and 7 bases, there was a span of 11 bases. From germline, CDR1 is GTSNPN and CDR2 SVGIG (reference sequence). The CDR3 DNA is TGTGCCTGGAGGGCTAGCTCGAATACGCAGTATTTT. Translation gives CAWRASSNTQYF.

CDR3 loop: CASSQAPFRDRGRWLFF. The CDR3, as DNA: TGCGCCAGCAGCCAAGCGCCGTTCCGGGACAGGGGGCGGTGGCTGTTTTTT. The rearrangement uses TRBV4-1 and TRBJ2-2, with 12 bases identical to TRBD1. The CDR3 contains 17 residues. The J segment lost 13 bases and the V segment lost 1 base, leaving 13 bases of the junction unmatched. CDR1 is MGHRA, CDR2 YSYEKL, per germline.

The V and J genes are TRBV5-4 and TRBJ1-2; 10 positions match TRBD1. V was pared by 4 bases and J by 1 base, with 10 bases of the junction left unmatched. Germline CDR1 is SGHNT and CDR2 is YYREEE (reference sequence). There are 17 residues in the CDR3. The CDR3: CASSTGGGQGINYGYTF. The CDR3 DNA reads TGTGCCAGCAGCACCGGGGGGGGACAGGGGATTAACTATGGCTACACCTTC.

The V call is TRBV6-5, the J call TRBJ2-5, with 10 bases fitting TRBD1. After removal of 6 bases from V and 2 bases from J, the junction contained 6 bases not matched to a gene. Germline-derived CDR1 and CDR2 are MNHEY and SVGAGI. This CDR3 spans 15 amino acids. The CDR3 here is CASRLWDRGQETQYF. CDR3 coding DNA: TGTGCCAGCAGGCTGTGGGACAGGGGTCAAGAGACCCAGTACTTC.

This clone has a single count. CDR3 amino acids: CASSPKAGGYNEQFF. The CDR3, as DNA: TGTGCCAGCAGCCCTAAAGCGGGGGGATACAATGAGCAGTTCTTC. The chain employs TRBV7-9 and TRBJ2-1; 9 positions match TRBD2. CDR3 length: 15 residues. The germline V gene encodes CDR1 SEHNR and CDR2 FQNEAQ (reference sequence). J lost 4 bases, V lost 5 bases, and 6 bases had no gene match. Full variable domain (remainder filled in from reference TRBV7-9 and TRBJ2-1): DTGVSQNPRHKITKRGQNVTFRCDPISEHNRLYWYRQTLGQGPEFLTYFQNEAQLEKSRLLSDRFSAERPKGSFSTLEIQRTEQGDSAMYLCASSPKAGGYNEQFFGPGTRLTVL.

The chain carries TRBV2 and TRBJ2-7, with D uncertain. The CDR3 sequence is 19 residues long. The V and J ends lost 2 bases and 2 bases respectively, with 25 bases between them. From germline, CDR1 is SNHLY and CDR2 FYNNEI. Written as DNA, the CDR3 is TGTGCCAGCAGTGAATTGACCCCTACAAGGCCCCGTGGGGCCTACGAGCAGTACTTC. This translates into CASSELTPTRPRGAYEQYF.

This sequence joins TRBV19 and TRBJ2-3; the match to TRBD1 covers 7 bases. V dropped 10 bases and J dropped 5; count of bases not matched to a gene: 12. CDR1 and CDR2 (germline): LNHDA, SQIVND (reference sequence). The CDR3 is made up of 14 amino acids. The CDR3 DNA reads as TGTGCCACCTCAACAGGGGTAGGAGGAGATACGCAGTATTTT. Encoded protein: CATSTGVGGDTQYF.

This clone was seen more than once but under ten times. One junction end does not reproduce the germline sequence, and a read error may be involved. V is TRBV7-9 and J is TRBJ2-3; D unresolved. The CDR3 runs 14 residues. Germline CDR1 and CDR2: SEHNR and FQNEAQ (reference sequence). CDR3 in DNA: TGTGCCAGCAGCTCCCCGCGGAGCACACATACGCAGTATTTT. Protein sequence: CASSSPRSTHTQYF.

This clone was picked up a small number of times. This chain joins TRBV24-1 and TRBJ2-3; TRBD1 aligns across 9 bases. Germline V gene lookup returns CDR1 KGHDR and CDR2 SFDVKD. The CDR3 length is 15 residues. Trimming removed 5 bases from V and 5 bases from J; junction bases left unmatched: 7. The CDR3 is CATSVTGGAGDTQYF. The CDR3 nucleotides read TGTGCCACCAGTGTTACAGGGGGCGCTGGAGATACGCAGTATTTT.

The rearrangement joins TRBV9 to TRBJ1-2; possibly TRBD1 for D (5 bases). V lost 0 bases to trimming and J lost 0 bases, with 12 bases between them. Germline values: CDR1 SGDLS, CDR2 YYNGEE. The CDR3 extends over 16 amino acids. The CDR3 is CASSVDPGPTNYGYTF. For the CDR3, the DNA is TGTGCCAGCAGCGTAGACCCAGGGCCGACTAACTATGGCTACACCTTC.

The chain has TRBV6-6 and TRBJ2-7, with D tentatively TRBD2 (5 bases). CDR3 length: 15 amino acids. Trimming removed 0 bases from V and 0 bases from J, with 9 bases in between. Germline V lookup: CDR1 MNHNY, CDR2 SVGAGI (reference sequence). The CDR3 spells CASSYSLRDSYEQYF. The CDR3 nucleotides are TGTGCCAGCAGTTACTCTCTCCGGGACTCCTACGAGCAGTACTTC.

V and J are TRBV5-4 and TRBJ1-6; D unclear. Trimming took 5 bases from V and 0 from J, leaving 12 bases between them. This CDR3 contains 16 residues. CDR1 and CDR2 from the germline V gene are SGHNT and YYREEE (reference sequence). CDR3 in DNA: TGTGCCAGCAGTTTCATTCCGGGCTCCTATAATTCACCCCTCCACTTT. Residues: CASSFIPGSYNSPLHF.

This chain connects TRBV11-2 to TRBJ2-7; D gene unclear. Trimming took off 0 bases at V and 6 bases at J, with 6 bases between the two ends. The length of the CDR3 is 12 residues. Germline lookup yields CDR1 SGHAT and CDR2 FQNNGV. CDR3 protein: CASSLDRSEQYF. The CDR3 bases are TGTGCCAGCAGCTTAGACAGGAGCGAGCAGTACTTC. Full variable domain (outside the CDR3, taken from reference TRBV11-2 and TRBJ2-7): EAGVAQSPRYKIIEKRQSVAFWCNPISGHATLYWYQQILGQGPKLLIQFQNNGVVDDSQLPKDRFSAERLKGVDSTLKIQPAKLEDSAVYLCASSLDRSEQYFGPGTRLTVT.

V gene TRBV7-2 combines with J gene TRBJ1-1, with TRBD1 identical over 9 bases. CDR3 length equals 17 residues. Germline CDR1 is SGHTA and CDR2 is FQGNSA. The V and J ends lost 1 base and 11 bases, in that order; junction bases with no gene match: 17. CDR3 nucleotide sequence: TGTGCCAGCAGCTTAGGGTTACAGGGGGCAGTTTTCCTGGGGGCTTTCTTT. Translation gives CASSLGLQGAVFLGAFF. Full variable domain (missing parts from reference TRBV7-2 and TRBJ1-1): GAGVSQSPSNKVTEKGKDVELRCDPISGHTALYWYRQSLGQGLEFLIYFQGNSAPDKSGLPSDRFSAERTGGSVSTLTIQRTQQEDSAVYLCASSLGLQGAVFLGAFFGQGTRLTVV.

CDR3 region: CASRADRDVRGTDTQYF. CDR3 in DNA: TGTGCCAGCAGGGCAGACAGGGACGTTAGAGGCACAGATACGCAGTATTTT. The chain employs TRBV28 and TRBJ2-3; 7 nucleotides line up with TRBD1. The germline V gene has CDR1 MDHEN and CDR2 SYDVKM. V was pared by 6 bases and J by 1 base, with 13 bases of the junction left unmatched. This CDR3 is 17 amino acids long.

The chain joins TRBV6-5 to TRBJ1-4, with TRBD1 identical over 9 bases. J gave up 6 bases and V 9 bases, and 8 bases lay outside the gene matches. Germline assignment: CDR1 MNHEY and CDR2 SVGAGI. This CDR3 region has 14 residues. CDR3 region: CASGLTGGYEKLFF. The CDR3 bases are TGTGCCAGTGGACTGACAGGGGGGTATGAAAAACTGTTTTTT.

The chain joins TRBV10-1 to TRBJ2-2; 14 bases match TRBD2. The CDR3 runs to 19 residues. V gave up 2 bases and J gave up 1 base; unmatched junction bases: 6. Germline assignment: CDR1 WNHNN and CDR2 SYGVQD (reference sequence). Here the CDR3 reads CASSEGGLAGGQNTGELFF. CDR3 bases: TGCGCCAGCAGTGAGGGAGGACTAGCGGGGGGACAGAACACCGGGGAGCTGTTTTTT.

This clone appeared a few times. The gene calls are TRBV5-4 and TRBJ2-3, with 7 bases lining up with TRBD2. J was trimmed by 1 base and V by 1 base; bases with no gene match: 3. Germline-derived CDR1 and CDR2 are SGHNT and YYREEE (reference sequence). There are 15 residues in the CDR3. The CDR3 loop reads CASSLLGGGTDTQYF. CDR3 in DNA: TGTGCCAGCAGCTTGTTGGGGGGGGGCACAGATACGCAGTATTTT.

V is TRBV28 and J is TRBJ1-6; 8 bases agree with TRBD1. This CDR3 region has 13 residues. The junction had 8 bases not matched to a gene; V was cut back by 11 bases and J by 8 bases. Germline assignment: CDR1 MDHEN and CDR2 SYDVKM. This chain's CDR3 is CASQGGLDSPLHF. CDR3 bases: TGTGCCTCACAGGGGGGCCTTGATTCACCCCTCCACTTT.